The T cell receptor beta chain under discussion was sequenced for a study of Ad26.COV2.S vaccination and SARS-CoV-2 variants (dated by TCRdb to the early 2020s). Notes on the research overall: Donors in the vaccine arm were drawn from COV1001, a phase I-IIa trial of Ad26.COV2.S in healthy adults that was multicentre, randomized, double-blind and placebo-controlled. Ad26.COV2.S was given intramuscularly at 5x10^10 or 1x10^11 viral particles, as a single shot or as two shots 56 days apart. TCRbeta repertoire sequencing was used to assess the specificity and breadth of SARS-CoV-2-reactive T cell receptors after Ad26.COV2.S vaccination. A total of around 32 samples were included in the TCR-sequenced set, comprising around 19 Ad26.COV2.S vaccine recipients, 5 placebo recipients and 8 SARS-CoV-2 convalescent individuals. Trial participants were randomized into five groups of five: low-dose or high-dose Ad26.COV2.S given once or twice, or placebo on both occasions. Throughout the experiments and outcome assessment, investigators stayed blinded to trial group allocation. Study-wide findings and limitations: The authors noted that the TCR breadth and depth analyses may have underestimated total T cell responses. After vaccination, spike-specific CD8+ and CD4+ T cell responses were reported to show substantial breadth. The study lacked the statistical power to compare responses across vaccine doses or regimens. Compared with placebo recipients, Ad26.COV2.S recipients showed higher spike-specific TCR breadth (P = 0.0014). Vaccine and placebo recipients had comparable non-spike TCR breadth, which fits with the vaccine containing only spike.

The germline V and J ends show losses of 3 bases and 8 bases respectively, and no gene match explains 14 bases of the junction. The germline V gene (reference sequence) provides CDR1 MNHEY and CDR2 SMNVEV. The CDR3 sequence holds 17 residues, the cysteine and phenylalanine included. Left in the record is the CDR3 DNA by itself, 51 bases read in frame from the first base. TCRbeta CDR3 regions were sequenced with the immunoSEQ Assay. After extraction, genomic DNA underwent amplification by bias-controlled multiplex PCR, followed by high-throughput sequencing. On the study's bioinformatics: Collapsing and filtering of sequences were performed to quantify the absolute abundance of each unique TCRbeta CDR3 region. Usable DNA was measured by amplifying reference genes present in all nucleated cells, and TCRbeta template counts were normalized to that usable DNA to estimate T cell fraction. Repertoire TCRs were annotated as SARS-CoV-2-specific when V gene, CDR3 amino acid sequence and J gene were exactly matched to a known reactive TCR set. The reference SARS-CoV-2 TCR set was obtained from MIRA and was filtered for enrichment in COVID-19-positive ImmuneCODE repertoires, whereby public or cross-reactive TCRs were removed. Using the MIRA antigens, annotated TCRs were further analysed by specific ORF or by position within an ORF. Breadth was defined as the number of annotated unique rearrangements divided by the total number of unique productive rearrangements, and depth was defined as the summed frequency of the annotated unique rearrangements. TCR breadth was compared between groups using two-sided Wilcoxon rank-sum tests. Held by TCRdb, this immuneACCESS table contains in-frame sequences only and omits some clones. Under half of the omission traces to an unresolved V gene where checked; the cause of the rest is unknown. The V and J calls and clone size were taken over from that table, and D and trimming were inferred from the DNA. Across this sample there are approximately 500,000 clones, with around 90% seen only once. Jointly, the top ten make up roughly 13% of the sample.

What this sample's treatment or condition label stands for: about 20 received Ad26.COV2.S at low or high dose, single or two shots; roughly 5 received placebo; per-sample allocation not given. For vaccine and placebo recipients, repertoires were sequenced using samples collected on day 63 after the first injection. Between 29 July and 7 August 2020, Cohort 1b enrolled around 24 adults aged 18-55 years at one site in Boston, USA. Ad26.COV2.S consisted of a replication-incompetent adenovirus type 26 vector by which a prefusion-stabilized SARS-CoV-2 spike protein from the original Wuhan strain was expressed. With respect to this clone: Its antigen remains unidentified. There are no base qualities to consult, and no much larger clone falls within one base.

The sequence was obtained from a person between 18 and 65 years old who received the Ad26.COV2.S COVID-19 vaccine or a placebo. The chain uses TRBV27 and TRBJ2-7, with 12 central nucleotides matching TRBD1. Specimen: peripheral blood, collected in a trial of Ad26.COV2.S vaccine versus placebo. The nucleotide sequence reads TGTGCCAGCAGTTTTTCTTCAACCGGGACAGGGGGCGCCAAGCAGTACTTC. Protein translation: CASSFSSTGTGGAKQYF.